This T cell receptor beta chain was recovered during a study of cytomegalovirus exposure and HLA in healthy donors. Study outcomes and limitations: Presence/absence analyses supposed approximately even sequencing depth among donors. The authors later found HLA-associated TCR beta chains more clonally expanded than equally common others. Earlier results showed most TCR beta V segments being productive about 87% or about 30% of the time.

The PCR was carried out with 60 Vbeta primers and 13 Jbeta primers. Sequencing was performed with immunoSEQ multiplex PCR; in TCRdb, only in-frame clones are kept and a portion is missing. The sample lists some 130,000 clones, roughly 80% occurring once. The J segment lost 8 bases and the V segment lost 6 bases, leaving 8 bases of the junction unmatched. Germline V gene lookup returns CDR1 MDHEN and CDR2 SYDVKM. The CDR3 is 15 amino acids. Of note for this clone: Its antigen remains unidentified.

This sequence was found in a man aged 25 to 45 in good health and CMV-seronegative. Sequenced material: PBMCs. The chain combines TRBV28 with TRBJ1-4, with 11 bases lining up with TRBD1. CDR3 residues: CASRTRTGGTEKLFF. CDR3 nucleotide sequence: TGTGCCAGCAGAACTCGGACAGGGGGCACCGAAAAACTGTTTTTT.